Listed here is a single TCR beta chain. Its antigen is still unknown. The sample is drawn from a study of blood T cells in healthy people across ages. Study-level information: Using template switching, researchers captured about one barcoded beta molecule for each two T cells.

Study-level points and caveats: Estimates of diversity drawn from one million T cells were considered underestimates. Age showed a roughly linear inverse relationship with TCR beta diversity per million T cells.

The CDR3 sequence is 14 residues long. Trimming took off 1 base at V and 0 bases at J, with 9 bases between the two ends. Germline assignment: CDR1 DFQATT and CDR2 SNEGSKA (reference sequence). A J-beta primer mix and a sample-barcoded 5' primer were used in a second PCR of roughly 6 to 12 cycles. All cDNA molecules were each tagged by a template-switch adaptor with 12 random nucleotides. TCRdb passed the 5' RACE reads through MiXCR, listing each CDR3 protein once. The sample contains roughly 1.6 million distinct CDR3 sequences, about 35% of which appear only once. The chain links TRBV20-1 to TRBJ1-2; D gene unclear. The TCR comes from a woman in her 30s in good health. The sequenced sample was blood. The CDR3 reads CSARGESPNYGYTF. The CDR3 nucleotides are TGCAGTGCTAGAGGGGAAAGCCCTAACTATGGCTACACCTTC.